The rows below give T cell receptor beta chains drawn from one sample of a study of blood T cell repertoires in COVID-19. The assay was immunoSEQ multiplex PCR, and TCRdb's table has in-frame clones only and misses some. The repertoire holds about 160,000 clones, with around four fifths as singletons. The sample consisted of peripheral blood. These receptors came from a man aged 70-80 years with acute or convalescent COVID-19. CDR3s include the opening cysteine and the closing phenylalanine or tryptophan. The D gene is left open where the match is weak. Not all rows give a size; the values are once, few, many and, for expanded clones, a class.

V: TRBV23-1
length: 14
J: TRBJ1-1
size: -
D: -
DNA: TGCGCCAGCAGTCAAAGGACAAGGAACACTGAAGCTTTCTTT
CDR3: CASSQRTRNTEAFF

V: TRBV6-5
length: 15
J: TRBJ1-3
size: -
D: TRBD1
DNA: TGTGCCAGCAGTTACACGACAGGGGCTGGAAACACCATATATTTT
CDR3: CASSYTTGAGNTIYF

V: TRBV5-1
length: 14
J: TRBJ2-1
size: once
D: TRBD2
DNA: TGCGCCAGCAGCGAGGGGACTAGCAGCAATGAGCAGTTCTTC
CDR3: CASSEGTSSNEQFF

V: TRBV28
length: 16
J: TRBJ2-1
size: -
D: -
DNA: TGTGCCAGCAGTTTACTAGTACTGAGCTCCTACAATGAGCAGTTCTTC
CDR3: CASSLLVLSSYNEQFF

V: TRBV7-2
length: 13
J: TRBJ1-5
size: few
D: -
DNA: TGTGCCAGCAGCTTGAGGCCCCATCAGCCCCAGCATTTT
CDR3: CASSLRPHQPQHF

V: TRBV15
length: 16
J: TRBJ2-1
size: -
D: TRBD1
DNA: TGTGCCACCAGCAGAGATCTCGGGACAGGGTTTGATGAGCAGTTCTTC
CDR3: CATSRDLGTGFDEQFF

V: TRBV9
length: 16
J: TRBJ2-2
size: -
D: TRBD2
DNA: TGTGCCAGCAGCGCTACTAGCGGAAAGAACACCGGGGAGCTGTTTTTT
CDR3: CASSATSGKNTGELFF

V: TRBV28
length: 18
J: TRBJ2-3
size: -
D: TRBD1
DNA: TGTGCCAGCAGTTACCCGACAGGGGATGGTACTAGCACAGATACGCAGTATTTT
CDR3: CASSYPTGDGTSTDTQYF

V: TRBV13
length: 17
J: TRBJ2-4
size: -
D: TRBD1
DNA: TGTGCCAGCAGCTTAGGCGCTGGGACAGGGGGGATAAACATTCAGTACTTC
CDR3: CASSLGAGTGGINIQYF

V: TRBV4-1
length: 16
J: TRBJ2-7
size: -
D: -
DNA: TGCGCCAGCAGCCAAGCGCCCCAGGTGTCGACCTACGAGCAGTACTTC
CDR3: CASSQAPQVSTYEQYF

V: TRBV18
length: 15
J: TRBJ1-1
size: once
D: TRBD1
DNA: TGTGCCAGCTCACCACGGACAGGGGGGGGCTGGGGCGCTTTCTTT
CDR3: CASSPRTGGGWGAFF

V: TRBV19
length: 14
J: TRBJ1-1
size: -
D: -
DNA: TGTGCCAGTAGTATCGCAGGGGCGAACACTGAAGCTTTCTTT
CDR3: CASSIAGANTEAFF

V: TRBV25-1
length: 11
J: TRBJ2-1
size: -
D: -
DNA: TGTGCCAGCAGTGCGAAGGGGTGGCAGTTCTTC
CDR3: CASSAKGWQFF

V: TRBV18
length: 15
J: TRBJ2-1
size: few
D: TRBD1
DNA: TGTGCCAGCTCACCCCTCGGGACAGGGGACAATGAGCAGTTCTTC
CDR3: CASSPLGTGDNEQFF

V: TRBV10-3
length: 13
J: TRBJ2-5
size: -
D: -
DNA: TGTGCCATCAGTGAGTCCTACCAAGAGACCCAGTACTTC
CDR3: CAISESYQETQYF

V: TRBV9
length: 15
J: TRBJ2-1
size: once
D: TRBD2
DNA: TGTGCCAGCAGCGAGACTAGCGGGGGGGCCAATGAGCAGTTCTTC
CDR3: CASSETSGGANEQFF

V: TRBV5-4
length: 17
J: TRBJ1-1
size: -
D: TRBD1
DNA: TGTGCCAGCAGCCGACGTCGGGGACAGGGGATTACATCCGAAGCTTTCTTT
CDR3: CASSRRRGQGITSEAFF

V: TRBV13
length: 14
J: TRBJ1-3
size: -
D: -
DNA: TGTGCCAGCAGCTCCAACAGCCGTGGAAACACCATATATTTT
CDR3: CASSSNSRGNTIYF

V: TRBV14
length: 14
J: TRBJ1-1
size: -
D: -
DNA: TGTGCCAGCAGCCAAGGGCTCCCGGGGACTGAAGCTTTCTTT
CDR3: CASSQGLPGTEAFF

V: TRBV5-4
length: 15
J: TRBJ2-1
size: once
D: TRBD2
DNA: TGTGCCAGCAGCTCTAGCGGGGCCTCCTACAATGAGCAGTTCTTC
CDR3: CASSSSGASYNEQFF

V: TRBV12-5
length: 16
J: TRBJ2-7
size: -
D: -
DNA: TGTGCTAGTGCCACCCCAAGGGGGATCCGAAATTGGGAGCAGTACTTC
CDR3: CASATPRGIRNWEQYF

V: TRBV5-8
length: 16
J: TRBJ2-3
size: -
D: -
DNA: TGTGCCAGCAGCTTGGTTCGGTTATCTAGCACAGATACGCAGTATTTT
CDR3: CASSLVRLSSTDTQYF

V: TRBV6-5
length: 14
J: TRBJ1-5
size: -
D: -
DNA: TGTGCCAGCAGGAAATCACTCCTTTATCAGCCCCAGCATTTT
CDR3: CASRKSLLYQPQHF

V: TRBV7-2
length: 15
J: TRBJ2-6
size: -
D: -
DNA: TGTGCCAGCAGCTCGTACGGGTCTGGGGCCAACGTCCTGACTTTC
CDR3: CASSSYGSGANVLTF

V: TRBV9
length: 15
J: TRBJ2-5
size: -
D: TRBD2
DNA: TGTGCCAGCAGCGTATCTAGCGGGAGAATAGAGACCCAGTACTTC
CDR3: CASSVSSGRIETQYF

V: TRBV2
length: 13
J: TRBJ2-7
size: few
D: TRBD1
DNA: TGTGCCAGCAGCGACCTGACAGGGGAAGAGCAGTACTTC
CDR3: CASSDLTGEEQYF

V: TRBV4-2
length: 14
J: TRBJ1-1
size: -
D: TRBD1
DNA: TGTGCCAGCAGACACGACAGGGATAACACTGAAGCTTTCTTT
CDR3: CASRHDRDNTEAFF

V: TRBV2
length: 13
J: TRBJ1-1
size: -
D: -
DNA: TGTGCCAGCAGTGTTCAATTGAACACTGAAGCTTTCTTT
CDR3: CASSVQLNTEAFF

V: TRBV10-3
length: 11
J: TRBJ1-1
size: -
D: -
DNA: TGTGCCATCGGGGGCAACACTGAAGCTTTCTTT
CDR3: CAIGGNTEAFF

V: TRBV19
length: 15
J: TRBJ2-3
size: -
D: -
DNA: TGTGCCAGTAGCTCCAGGGGGCGGGGGACAGATACGCAGTATTTT
CDR3: CASSSRGRGTDTQYF

V: TRBV6-1
length: 14
J: TRBJ1-4
size: -
D: TRBD1
DNA: TGTGCCAGCAGTGACGGACAGGGAAGTGAAAAACTGTTTTTT
CDR3: CASSDGQGSEKLFF

V: TRBV7-9
length: 15
J: TRBJ1-5
size: once
D: TRBD1
DNA: TGTGCCAGCAGCTTAAAGGGGGCTAGCAATCAGCCCCAGCATTTT
CDR3: CASSLKGASNQPQHF

V: TRBV5-4
length: 15
J: TRBJ1-1
size: -
D: -
DNA: TGTGCCAGCAGCTCGGGCCAGGGAATGAACACTGAAGCTTTCTTT
CDR3: CASSSGQGMNTEAFF

V: TRBV19
length: 14
J: TRBJ1-1
size: -
D: -
DNA: TGTGCCAGTACCGAGCGGGGGGTGAACACTGAAGCTTTCTTT
CDR3: CASTERGVNTEAFF

V: TRBV19
length: 13
J: TRBJ2-2
size: -
D: -
DNA: TGTGCCAGTAGCCCACAGGGAACCGGGGAGCTGTTTTTT
CDR3: CASSPQGTGELFF

V: TRBV19
length: 13
J: TRBJ1-5
size: many
D: -
DNA: TGTGCCAGTAGTATAGAGGGGAGTCAGCCCCAGCATTTT
CDR3: CASSIEGSQPQHF

V: TRBV6-6
length: 14
J: TRBJ1-2
size: -
D: TRBD1
DNA: TGTGCCAGCAGTTATCGACAGGGGGCGCAGGGCTACACCTTC
CDR3: CASSYRQGAQGYTF

V: TRBV5-1
length: 12
J: TRBJ2-7
size: -
D: -
DNA: TGCGCCAGCAGCTTGGACAGGGCAGAGCAGTACTTC
CDR3: CASSLDRAEQYF

V: TRBV3-1/TRBV3-2
length: 12
J: TRBJ2-2
size: -
D: -
DNA: TGTGCCAGCAGCTCTAGCGCCGGGGAGCTGTTTTTT
CDR3: CASSSSAGELFF

V: TRBV19
length: 17
J: TRBJ1-1
size: -
D: TRBD1
DNA: TGTGCCAGTAGTATAGCCAGGGGGCAAGGGAAGAACACTGAAGCTTTCTTT
CDR3: CASSIARGQGKNTEAFF

V: TRBV5-8
length: 16
J: TRBJ2-2
size: -
D: TRBD1
DNA: TGTGCCAGCAGCCCCGGACAGGGATGGGTGGCCGGGGAGCTGTTTTTT
CDR3: CASSPGQGWVAGELFF

V: TRBV7-2
length: 16
J: TRBJ1-6
size: few
D: -
DNA: TGTGCCAGCAGCTTAGTGGCCAGGGCACAGAGTTCACCCCTCCACTTT
CDR3: CASSLVARAQSSPLHF

V: TRBV6-5
length: 14
J: TRBJ1-2
size: -
D: TRBD1
DNA: TGTGCCAGCAGACAGACAGGGGGTAGAGGGGGCTACACCTTC
CDR3: CASRQTGGRGGYTF

V: TRBV5-8
length: 16
J: TRBJ2-1
size: -
D: TRBD2
DNA: TGTGCCAGCAGCTTGGCCACTAGCGGGGGGGGGTTGAAGCAGTTCTTC
CDR3: CASSLATSGGGLKQFF

V: TRBV5-1
length: 14
J: TRBJ2-2
size: -
D: -
DNA: TGCGCCAGCAGCTTGGGTAATCAGGCCGGGGAGCTGTTTTTT
CDR3: CASSLGNQAGELFF

V: TRBV15
length: 17
J: TRBJ1-5
size: -
D: -
DNA: TGTGCCACCAGCAGAGACAGGACAGAGTATAGCAATCAGCCCCAGCATTTT
CDR3: CATSRDRTEYSNQPQHF

V: TRBV19
length: 12
J: TRBJ2-2
size: once
D: -
DNA: TGTGCCAGTAGTTTTAGCACCGGGGAGCTGTTTTTT
CDR3: CASSFSTGELFF